This T cell receptor beta chain was documented in a study of cytomegalovirus exposure and HLA in healthy donors. For the study at large: The 120 validation repertoires were produced on the same platform as the 700 or so repertoires of the first cohort. This was reported in a later analysis. Study results and caveats: In the 90 to 150 validation repertoires, approximately 93% of cluster scores exceeded 0, per a later analysis. The study designated 150 to 200 TCR beta chains cytomegalovirus-associated.

Method: immunoSEQ multiplex PCR; TCRdb's copy keeps in-frame clones and lacks some. The data hold roughly 50,000 clones, with over 85% observed a single time. V shed 1 base and J shed 4 bases, with 5 bases lying between them. Germline assignment: CDR1 MGHRA and CDR2 YSYEKL. The CDR3 is 12 residues long. Comments on this clone: Its specificity is not known.

The V call is TRBV4-1, the J call TRBJ2-7; D not certain. The sequenced sample consisted of PBMCs. This receptor was taken from a young woman in good health and CMV-seropositive. The CDR3 reads CASSQGPYEQYF. The CDR3 nucleotides read TGCGCCAGCAGCCAAGGTCCGTACGAGCAGTACTTC.